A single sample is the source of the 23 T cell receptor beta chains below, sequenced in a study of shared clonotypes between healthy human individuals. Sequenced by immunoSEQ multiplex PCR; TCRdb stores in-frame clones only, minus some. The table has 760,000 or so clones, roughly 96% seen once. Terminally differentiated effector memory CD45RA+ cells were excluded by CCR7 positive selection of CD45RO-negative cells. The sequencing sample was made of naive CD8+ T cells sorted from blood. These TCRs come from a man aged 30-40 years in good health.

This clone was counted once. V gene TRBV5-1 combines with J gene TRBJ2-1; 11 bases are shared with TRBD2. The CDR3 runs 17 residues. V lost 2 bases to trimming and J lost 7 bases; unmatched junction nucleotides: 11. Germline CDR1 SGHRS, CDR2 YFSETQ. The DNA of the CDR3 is TGCGCCAGCAGCTTTTCTAGCGGGAGGTCCTCTACGAATGAGCAGTTCTTC. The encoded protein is CASSFSSGRSSTNEQFF.

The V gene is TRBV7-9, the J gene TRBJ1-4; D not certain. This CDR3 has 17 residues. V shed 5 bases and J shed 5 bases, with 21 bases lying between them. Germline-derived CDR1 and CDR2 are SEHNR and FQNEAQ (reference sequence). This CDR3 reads CASSPPWNGPANEKLFF. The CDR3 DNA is TGTGCCAGCAGCCCCCCATGGAACGGACCAGCGAATGAAAAACTGTTTTTT.

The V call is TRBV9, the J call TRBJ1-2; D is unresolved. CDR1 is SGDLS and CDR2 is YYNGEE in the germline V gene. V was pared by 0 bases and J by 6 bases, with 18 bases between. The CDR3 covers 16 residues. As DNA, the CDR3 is TGTGCCAGCAGCGTAGCTTCTAAGGTGGCGGCGAATGGCTACACCTTC. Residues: CASSVASKVAANGYTF.

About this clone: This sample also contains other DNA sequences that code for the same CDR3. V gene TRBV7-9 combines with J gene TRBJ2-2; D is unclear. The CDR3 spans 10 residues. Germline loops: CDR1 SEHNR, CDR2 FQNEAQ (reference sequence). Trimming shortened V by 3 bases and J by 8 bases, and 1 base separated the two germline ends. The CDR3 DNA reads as TGTGCCAGCAGCTTGGGGGAGCTGTTTTTT. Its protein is CASSLGELFF.

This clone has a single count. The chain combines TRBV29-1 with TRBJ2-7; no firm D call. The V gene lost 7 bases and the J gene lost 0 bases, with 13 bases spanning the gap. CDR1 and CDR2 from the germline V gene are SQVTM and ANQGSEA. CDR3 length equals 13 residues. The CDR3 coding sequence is TGCAGCGCATGGACGGATAGCTCCTACGAGCAGTACTTC. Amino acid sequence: CSAWTDSSYEQYF.

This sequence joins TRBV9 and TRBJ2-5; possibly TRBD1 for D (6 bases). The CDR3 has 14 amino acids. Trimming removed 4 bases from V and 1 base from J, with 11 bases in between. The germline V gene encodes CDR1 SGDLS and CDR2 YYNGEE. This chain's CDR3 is CASSPRTAQETQYF. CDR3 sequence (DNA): TGTGCCAGCAGCCCCCGGACAGCCCAAGAGACCCAGTACTTC.

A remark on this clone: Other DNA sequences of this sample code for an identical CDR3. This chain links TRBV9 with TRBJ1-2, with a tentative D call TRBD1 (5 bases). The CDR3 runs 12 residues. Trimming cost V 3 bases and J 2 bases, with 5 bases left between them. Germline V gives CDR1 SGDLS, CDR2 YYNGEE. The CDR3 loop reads CASSAGNYGYTF. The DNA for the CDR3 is TGTGCCAGCAGCGCAGGGAACTATGGCTACACCTTC.

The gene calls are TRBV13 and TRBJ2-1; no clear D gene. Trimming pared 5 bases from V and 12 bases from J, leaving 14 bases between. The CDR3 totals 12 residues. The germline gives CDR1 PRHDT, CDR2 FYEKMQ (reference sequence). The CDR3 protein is CASSQSLWGQFF. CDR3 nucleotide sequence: TGTGCCAGCAGCCAGTCTTTATGGGGGCAGTTCTTC. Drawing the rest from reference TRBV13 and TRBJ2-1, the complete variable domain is AAGVIQSPRHLIKEKRETATLKCYPIPRHDTVYWYQQGPGQDPQFLISFYEKMQSDKGSIPDRFSAQQFSDYHSELNMSSLELGDSALYFCASSQSLWGQFFGPGTRLTVL.

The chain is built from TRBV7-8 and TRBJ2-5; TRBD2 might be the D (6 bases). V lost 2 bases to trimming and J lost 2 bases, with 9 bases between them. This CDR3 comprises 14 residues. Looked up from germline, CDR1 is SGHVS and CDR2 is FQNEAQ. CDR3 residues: CASSLRGLQETQYF. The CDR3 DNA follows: TGTGCCAGCAGCTTAAGGGGACTGCAAGAGACCCAGTACTTC.

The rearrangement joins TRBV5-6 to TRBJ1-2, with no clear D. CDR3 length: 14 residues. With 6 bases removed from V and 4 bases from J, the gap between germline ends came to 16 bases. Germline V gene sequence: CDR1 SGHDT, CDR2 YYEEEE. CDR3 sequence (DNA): TGTGCCAGCACCACCACTTCTCCGTTCTATGGCTACACCTTC. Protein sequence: CASTTTSPFYGYTF.

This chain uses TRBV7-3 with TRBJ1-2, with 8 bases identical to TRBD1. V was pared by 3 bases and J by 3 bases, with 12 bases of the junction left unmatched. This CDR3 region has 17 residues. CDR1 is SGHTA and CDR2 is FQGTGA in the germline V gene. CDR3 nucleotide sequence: TGTGCCAGCAGCTTTAACGGACAGGGCGAAAAGGACTATGGCTACACCTTC. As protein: CASSFNGQGEKDYGYTF.

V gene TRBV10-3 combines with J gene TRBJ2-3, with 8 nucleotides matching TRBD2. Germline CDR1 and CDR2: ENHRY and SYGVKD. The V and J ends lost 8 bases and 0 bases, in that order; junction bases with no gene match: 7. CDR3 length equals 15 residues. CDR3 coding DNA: TGTGCCATCGGGGCGCGACTAGCGAGCACAGATACGCAGTATTTT. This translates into CAIGARLASTDTQYF.

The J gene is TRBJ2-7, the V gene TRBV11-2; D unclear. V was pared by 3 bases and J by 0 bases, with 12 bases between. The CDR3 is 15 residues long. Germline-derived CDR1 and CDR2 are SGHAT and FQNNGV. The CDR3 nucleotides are TGTGCCAGCAGCTTGGTTGTATCTCCCTCCTACGAGCAGTACTTC. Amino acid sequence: CASSLVVSPSYEQYF.

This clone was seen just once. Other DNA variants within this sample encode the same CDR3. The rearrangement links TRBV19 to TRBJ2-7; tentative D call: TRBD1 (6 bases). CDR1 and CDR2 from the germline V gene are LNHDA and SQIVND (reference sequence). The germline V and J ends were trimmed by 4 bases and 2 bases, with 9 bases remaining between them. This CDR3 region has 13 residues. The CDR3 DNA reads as TGTGCCAGTAGTAGGGGGCCCACCTACGAGCAGTACTTC. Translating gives CASSRGPTYEQYF.

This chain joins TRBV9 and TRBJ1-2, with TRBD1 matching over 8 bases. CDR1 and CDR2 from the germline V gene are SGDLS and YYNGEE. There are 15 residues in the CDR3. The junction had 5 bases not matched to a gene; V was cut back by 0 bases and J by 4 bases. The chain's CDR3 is CASSVGGDRSYGYTF. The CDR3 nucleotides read TGTGCCAGCAGCGTAGGAGGGGACAGGAGCTATGGCTACACCTTC. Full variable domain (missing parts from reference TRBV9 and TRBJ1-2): DSGVTQTPKHLITATGQRVTLRCSPRSGDLSVYWYQQSLDQGLQFLIQYYNGEERAKGNILERFSAQQFPDLHSELNLSSLELGDSALYFCASSVGGDRSYGYTFGSGTRLTVV.

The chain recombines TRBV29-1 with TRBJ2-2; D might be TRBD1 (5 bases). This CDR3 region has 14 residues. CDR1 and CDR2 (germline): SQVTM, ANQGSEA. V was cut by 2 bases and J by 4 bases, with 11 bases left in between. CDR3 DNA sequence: TGCAGCGTTGAATTGGACACCTCCACCGGGGAGCTGTTTTTT. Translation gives CSVELDTSTGELFF.

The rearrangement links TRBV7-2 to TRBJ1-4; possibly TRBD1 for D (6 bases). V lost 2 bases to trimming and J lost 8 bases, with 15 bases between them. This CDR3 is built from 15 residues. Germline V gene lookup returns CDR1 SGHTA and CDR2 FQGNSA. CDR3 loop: CASSLTEQGGEKLFF. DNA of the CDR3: TGTGCCAGCAGCTTAACGGAACAGGGAGGGGAAAAACTGTTTTTT.

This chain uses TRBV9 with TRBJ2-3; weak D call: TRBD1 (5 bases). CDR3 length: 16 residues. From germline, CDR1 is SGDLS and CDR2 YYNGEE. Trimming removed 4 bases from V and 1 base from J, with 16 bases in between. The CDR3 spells CASSFRASSRTDTQYF. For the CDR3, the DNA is TGTGCCAGCAGCTTCAGGGCTTCCTCACGCACAGATACGCAGTATTTT.

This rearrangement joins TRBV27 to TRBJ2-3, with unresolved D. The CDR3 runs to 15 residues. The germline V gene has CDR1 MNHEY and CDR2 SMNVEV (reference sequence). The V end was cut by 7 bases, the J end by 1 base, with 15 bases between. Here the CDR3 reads CASTPVIEGTDTQYF. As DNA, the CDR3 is TGTGCCAGCACCCCAGTCATTGAGGGCACAGATACGCAGTATTTT.

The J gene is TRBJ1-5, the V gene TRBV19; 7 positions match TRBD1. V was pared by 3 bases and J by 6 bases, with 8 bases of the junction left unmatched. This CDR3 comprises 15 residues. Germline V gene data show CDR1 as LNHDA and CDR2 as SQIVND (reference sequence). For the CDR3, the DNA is TGTGCCAGTAGTATCGTTGGCAGGGGGATTCAGCCCCAGCATTTT. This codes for CASSIVGRGIQPQHF.

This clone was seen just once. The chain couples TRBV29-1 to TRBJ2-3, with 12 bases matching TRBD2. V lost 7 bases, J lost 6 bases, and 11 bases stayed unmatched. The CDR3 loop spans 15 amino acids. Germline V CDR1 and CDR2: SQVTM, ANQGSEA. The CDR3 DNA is TGCAGCGCCACCCCGACTAGCGGGAGTTTTGATACGCAGTATTTT. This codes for CSATPTSGSFDTQYF.

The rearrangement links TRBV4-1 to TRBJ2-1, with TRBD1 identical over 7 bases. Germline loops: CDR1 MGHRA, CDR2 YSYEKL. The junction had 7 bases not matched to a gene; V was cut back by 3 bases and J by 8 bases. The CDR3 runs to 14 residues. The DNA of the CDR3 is TGCGCCAGCAGCCAGACAGGGTCCTTGGATGAGCAGTTCTTC. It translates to CASSQTGSLDEQFF.

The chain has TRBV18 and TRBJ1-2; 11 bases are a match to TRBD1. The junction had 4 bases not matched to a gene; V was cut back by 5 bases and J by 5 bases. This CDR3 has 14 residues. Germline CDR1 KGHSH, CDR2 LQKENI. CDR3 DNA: TGTGCCAGCTCAACCGGGACAGGGGGATATGGCTACACCTTC. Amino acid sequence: CASSTGTGGYGYTF.